The next 22 T cell receptor beta chains were all read from a single sample in a study of CD8 T cells in ankylosing spondylitis. TCRdb passed the 5' RACE reads through MiXCR, listing each CDR3 protein once. The sample has 210,000 or so distinct CDR3 sequences, around 25% seen once. The source material was blood, either unsorted or a sorted T cell fraction (not recorded which). The source of these receptors is a male donor with ankylosing spondylitis or in good health (not recorded which).

The rearrangement links TRBV20-1 to TRBJ2-2, with 7 bases identical to TRBD2. The CDR3 loop spans 16 amino acids. V shed 1 base, J shed 2 bases, and the junction held 7 bases outside the gene matches. The germline CDR1 and CDR2 sequences are DFQATT and SNEGSKA (reference sequence). The CDR3 region is CSARGHGTTNTGELFF. CDR3 DNA sequence: TGCAGTGCTAGAGGTCACGGGACTACCAACACCGGGGAGCTGTTTTTT.

This clonotype was detected ten times or more. The gene calls are TRBV25-1 and TRBJ1-6, with 7 bases aligning to TRBD1. V dropped 4 bases and J dropped 7; count of bases not matched to a gene: 7. Germline CDR1 is MGHDK and CDR2 is SYGVNS. CDR3 length equals 15 residues. CDR3 sequence reads: CASSAQTGRNSPLHF. DNA for the CDR3: TGTGCCAGCAGTGCACAGACAGGGAGGAATTCACCCCTCCACTTT.

This clonotype has only a few counts. The chain employs TRBV18 and TRBJ2-5, with no clear D. This CDR3 comprises 12 residues. The germline gives CDR1 KGHSH, CDR2 LQKENI. V dropped 4 bases and J dropped 5 bases, with 8 bases sitting between them. The CDR3 DNA reads as TGTGCCAGCTCACTAGGATCGGAGACCCAGTACTTC. It codes for CASSLGSETQYF.

This clonotype was observed at least ten times. The rearrangement joins TRBV11-3 to TRBJ2-3; D remains ambiguous. This CDR3 contains 14 residues. Germline CDR1 is SGHNT and CDR2 is YENEEA. V was trimmed by 1 base and J by 4 bases, leaving 9 bases between them. As DNA, the CDR3 is TGTGCCAGCAGCTTAGGGGCATCATCAGATACGCAGTATTTT. This encodes CASSLGASSDTQYF.

This clonotype has just a few counts. This chain joins TRBV18 and TRBJ1-3; D is ambiguous. The V and J ends lost 1 base and 2 bases respectively, with 15 bases between them. Per the germline V gene, CDR1 is KGHSH and CDR2 is LQKENI. The length of the CDR3 is 17 residues. The CDR3 reads CASSPQGAQLAGNTIYF. CDR3 bases: TGTGCCAGCTCACCACAGGGCGCGCAGTTAGCTGGAAACACCATATATTTT.

This clonotype was seen ten or more times. The rearrangement links TRBV13 to TRBJ2-3, with D unresolved. Germline CDR1 PRHDT, CDR2 FYEKMQ (reference sequence). V lost 2 bases to trimming and J lost 5 bases, with 11 bases between them. The CDR3 is made up of 14 amino acids. For the CDR3, the DNA is TGTGCCAGCAGCTTAACCGCAGGATTAGATACGCAGTATTTT. Protein product: CASSLTAGLDTQYF.

This clonotype was counted a few times. DNA for the CDR3: TGTGCCAGCAGCCCCCGGGACACAAACTACGAGCAGTACTTC. Residues: CASSPRDTNYEQYF. This rearrangement joins TRBV7-8 to TRBJ2-7, with D possibly matching TRBD1 (6 bases). The ends were cut back, 5 bases at V and 3 bases at J, with 14 bases in the middle. Looked up from germline, CDR1 is SGHVS and CDR2 is FQNEAQ. The CDR3 has 14 residues. The whole variable domain, remainder taken from reference TRBV7-8 and TRBJ2-7, is GAGVSQSPRYKVAKRGQDVALRCDPISGHVSLFWYQQALGQGPEFLTYFQNEAQLDKSGLPSDRFFAERPEGSVSTLKIQRTQQEDSAVYLCASSPRDTNYEQYFGPGTRLTVT.

This clonotype has a count of ten or more. The chain carries TRBV18 and TRBJ2-3; 13 bases map to TRBD2. J was trimmed by 9 bases and V by 0 bases; bases with no gene match: 12. The CDR3 has 18 amino acids. CDR1 KGHSH and CDR2 LQKENI come from the germline V gene. DNA of the CDR3: TGTGCCAGCTCACCACCGGATACTTGGACTAGCGGGAGTCAAACGCAGTATTTT. It is translated as CASSPPDTWTSGSQTQYF.

The rearrangement links TRBV12-3 or TRBV12-4 to TRBJ2-3; D might be TRBD1 or TRBD2, each matching 5 bases. Trimming left V 6 bases short and J 4 bases short, with 20 bases between. The CDR3 length is 16 residues. The CDR3 bases are TGTGCCAGCAGCTACTGGGGGAGTCGGTCCCCAGATACGCAGTATTTT. It encodes CASSYWGSRSPDTQYF.

In this sample, this clonotype turned up many times. In DNA, the CDR3 is TGTGCCAGCAGTGATGGGGGGACCTTTCGCAATGAGCAGTTCTTC. Translated: CASSDGGTFRNEQFF. This chain uses TRBV2 with TRBJ2-1; D is possibly TRBD2 (6 bases). The CDR3 consists of 15 residues. Trimming removed 3 bases at V and 6 bases at J, with 15 bases between. CDR1 and CDR2 (germline): SNHLY, FYNNEI.

The rearrangement links TRBV7-2 to TRBJ1-1; D is unresolved. The V gene lost 4 bases and the J gene lost 4 bases, with 13 bases spanning the gap. Looked up from germline, CDR1 is SGHTA and CDR2 is FQGNSA. The CDR3 extends over 14 amino acids. The CDR3 bases are TGTGCCAGCAGCTGGGGAAGGGCGGGCACTGAAGCTTTCTTT. Amino acids: CASSWGRAGTEAFF.

This clonotype was recorded at least ten times. This chain links TRBV11-2 with TRBJ2-7; D not resolved. The V end lost 3 bases, the J end lost 7 bases, and 10 bases lay between the germline ends. The CDR3 totals 12 residues. The germline CDR1 and CDR2 sequences are SGHAT and FQNNGV. The CDR3 loop reads CASSLGQLEQYF. CDR3 nucleotides: TGTGCCAGCAGCTTGGGCCAGTTAGAGCAGTACTTC.

Many counts were recorded for this clonotype. The junction shows a germline mismatch at one end, possibly a read error. The genes are TRBV29-1 and TRBJ1-1, with D possibly TRBD1 on 5 matching bases. This CDR3 spans 13 amino acids. Germline CDR1 and CDR2: SQVTM and ANQGSEA. The CDR3 here is CSVEDGGEHEAFF. CDR3 in DNA: TGCAGCGTGGAAGACGGAGGGGAGCATGAAGCTTTCTTT.

The table lists this clonotype with many counts. This chain joins TRBV5-1 and TRBJ2-3, with D perhaps matching TRBD2 (6 bases). The germline V gene has CDR1 SGHRS and CDR2 YFSETQ. The CDR3 is 15 amino acids. V lost 4 bases, J lost 1 base, and 13 bases lay in between. CDR3 sequence reads: CASSPRDFRTDTQYF. Here the CDR3 DNA reads TGCGCCAGCAGCCCCCGGGACTTCCGCACAGATACGCAGTATTTT.

In its sample, this clonotype was seen many times. The CDR3 DNA reads as TGTGCCAGCAGCCTCAGACTAGCGGGGGGTTACGAGCAGTACTTC. Translation gives CASSLRLAGGYEQYF. The V call is TRBV7-2, the J call TRBJ2-7, with 13 bases identical to TRBD2. Trimming at V came to 5 bases and at J to 4 bases, leaving 5 bases not matched to a gene. The germline V gene encodes CDR1 SGHTA and CDR2 FQGNSA. This CDR3 comprises 15 residues.

For this clonotype: This may come from a read error, since a much larger clone is one base off. The CDR3 region has the DNA TGCAGTGCTTTCGGGACTAGCGGTTTTCTGGGTGAGCAGTACTTC. Its protein product is CSAFGTSGFLGEQYF. The chain links TRBV20-1 to TRBJ2-7; 11 bases agree with TRBD2. The CDR3 has 15 residues. Trimming removed 5 bases from V and 7 bases from J; junction bases left unmatched: 13. Germline CDR1 is DFQATT and CDR2 is SNEGSKA (reference sequence).

This clonotype was recorded many times. The chain has TRBV3-1 and TRBJ2-7; D not certain. From germline, CDR1 is LGHDT and CDR2 YNNKEL (reference sequence). CDR3 size: 13 residues. With 2 bases removed from V and 7 bases from J, the gap between germline ends came to 12 bases. CDR3 DNA sequence: TGTGCCAGCAGCCAATTCCGCGGACGGGAGCAGTACTTC. Translated, it gives CASSQFRGREQYF.

This clonotype was observed at least ten times. This chain links TRBV12-3 or TRBV12-4 with TRBJ2-2, with D tentatively TRBD2 (5 bases). The CDR3 sequence is 12 residues long. Trimming pared 5 bases from V and 6 bases from J, leaving 7 bases between. The CDR3 reads CASSGLAGELFF. DNA of the CDR3: TGTGCCAGCAGTGGACTGGCCGGGGAGCTGTTTTTT.

This clonotype was recorded many times. The rearrangement uses TRBV3-1 and TRBJ1-2; a weak D match, TRBD1 (6 bases). V lost 4 bases and J 3 bases, leaving 12 bases between the germline ends. The germline V gene has CDR1 LGHDT and CDR2 YNNKEL (reference sequence). CDR3 length: 14 residues. CDR3 coding DNA: TGTGCCAGCAGCCCCCTGGACAGCCACTATGGCTACACCTTC. It specifies CASSPLDSHYGYTF.

This clonotype was recorded many times. The rearrangement uses TRBV6-1 and TRBJ2-1, with TRBD1 identical over 9 bases. Germline V gives CDR1 MNHNS, CDR2 SASEGT. This CDR3 is built from 12 residues. V trimming: 4 bases; J trimming: 15 bases; junction bases outside the gene matches: 7. CDR3 nucleotide sequence: TGTGCCAGCAGTGTTTCGGGACAGGGCTTGTTCTTC. Translation gives CASSVSGQGLFF.

This clonotype was counted at least ten times. The genes are TRBV3-1 and TRBJ1-2; D unresolved. V was cut by 3 bases and J by 8 bases, with 10 bases left in between. This CDR3 contains 12 residues. The germline gives CDR1 LGHDT, CDR2 YNNKEL (reference sequence). CDR3 region: CASSQSTIGYTF. The CDR3 coding sequence is TGTGCCAGCAGCCAGAGTACGATCGGCTACACCTTC.

The rearrangement joins TRBV6-1 to TRBJ2-1; no definite D call. CDR3 size: 14 residues. Trimming pared 5 bases from V and 4 bases from J, leaving 12 bases between. Germline V gene lookup returns CDR1 MNHNS and CDR2 SASEGT. CDR3 DNA sequence: TGTGCCAGCAGTCGAAAGGACGAGTACAATGAGCAGTTCTTC. Translated: CASSRKDEYNEQFF.